This T cell receptor beta chain came from a study of control samples from healthy donors and cancer patients. The V end lost 0 bases, the J end lost 7 bases, and 13 bases lay between the germline ends. Germline V CDR1 and CDR2: KGHSY, FQNENV. The length of the CDR3 is 15 residues. Sequencing used immunoSEQ multiplex PCR; TCRdb keeps in-frame clones, though not all of them. The table includes some 41,000 clones, around 87% detected once. Input material: PBMCs. The TCR comes from an older woman with lung cancer. This rearrangement joins TRBV16 to TRBJ1-5, with D possibly TRBD1 on 5 matching bases. For the CDR3, the DNA is TGTGCCAGCAGCCAATCTTCCGGACGGGGGCAGCCCCAGCATTTT. Residues: CASSQSSGRGQPQHF.